This T cell receptor (beta chain) comes out of a study of CD4 and CD8 cells across lung adenocarcinoma regions. One entry per CDR3 protein, called by TCRdb with MiXCR from the PCR reads. Of approximately 17,000 distinct CDR3 sequences in the sample, 46% were seen once. This receptor was taken from a male donor with lung adenocarcinoma. The CD4 and CD8 labels of this study may be unreliable. Sequencing was carried out using CD4+ T cells from the margin of a lung tumor.

CDR3 bases: TGCAGTGCTAGACTTAGTAGGAACAGTTTCACAGATACGCAGTATTTT. Translating gives CSARLSRNSFTDTQYF. The V call is TRBV20-1, the J call TRBJ2-3; no clear D. V lost 2 bases and J lost 2, with 17 bases in between. Germline V CDR1 and CDR2: DFQATT, SNEGSKA (reference sequence). CDR3 size: 16 residues.